These T cell receptor beta chains were read from a single sample in a study of T cells expressing NK-cell markers. TCRdb reanalyzed the 5' RACE reads, giving one entry per CDR3 protein sequence and no DNA. This sample's table has about 460,000 distinct CDR3 sequences. Input material: blood T cells: a sorted CD56 or NKG2C T cell subset, CD4+ or CD8+ T cells, or bulk PBMC T cells (not recorded which). The receptors were sampled from a woman aged 50 to 60 in good health. The CDR3 runs from the conserved cysteine through the conserved F or W.

V	J	CDR3
TRBV9	TRBJ2-1	CASSVGLGGLQKYNEQFF
TRBV10-3	TRBJ2-2	CAISSSRDAGELFF
TRBV6-6	TRBJ2-2	CASSYTRTVTGELFF
TRBV5-1	TRBJ2-7	CASSSSMGTSGDGEQYF
TRBV6-1	TRBJ2-2	CASSEGLRIDTGELFF
TRBV29-1	TRBJ1-2	CSVAGDTYGYTF
TRBV5-1	TRBJ2-5	CASSPETGNVYETQYF
TRBV24-1	TRBJ1-2	CATSDPTGPYGYTF
TRBV20-1	TRBJ2-5	CSARAGETQYF
TRBV7-7	TRBJ2-5	CASSPVGGGIQETQYF
TRBV9	TRBJ2-3	CASSPSLGRVGPRGTDTQYF
TRBV12-3/TRBV12-4	TRBJ2-1	CASSFGRGARKQFF
TRBV13	TRBJ2-1	CASRPRDLYNEQFF
TRBV11-3	TRBJ2-2	CASSASITGKGELFF
TRBV12-3/TRBV12-4	TRBJ2-7	CASSLLQATGEQYF
TRBV14	TRBJ2-7	CASSQEGLAVDEQYF
TRBV4-2	TRBJ2-4	CASSPYRGSQIENIQYF